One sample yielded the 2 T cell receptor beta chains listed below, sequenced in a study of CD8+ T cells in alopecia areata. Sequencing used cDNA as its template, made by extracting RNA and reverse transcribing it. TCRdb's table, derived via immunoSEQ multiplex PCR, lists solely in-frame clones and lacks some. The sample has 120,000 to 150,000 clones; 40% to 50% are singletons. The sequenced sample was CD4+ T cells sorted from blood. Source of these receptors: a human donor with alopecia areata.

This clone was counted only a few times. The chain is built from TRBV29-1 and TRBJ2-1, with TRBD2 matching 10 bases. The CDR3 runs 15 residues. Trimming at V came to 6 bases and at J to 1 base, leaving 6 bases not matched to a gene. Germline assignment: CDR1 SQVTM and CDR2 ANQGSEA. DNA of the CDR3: TGCAGCGTCTCTACTAGCGGGATTTCCTACAATGAGCAGTTCTTC. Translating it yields CSVSTSGISYNEQFF.

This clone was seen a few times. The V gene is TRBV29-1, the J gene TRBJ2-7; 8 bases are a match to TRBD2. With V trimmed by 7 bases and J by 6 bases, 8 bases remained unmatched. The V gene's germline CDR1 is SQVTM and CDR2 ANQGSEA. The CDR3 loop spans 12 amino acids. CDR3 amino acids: CSARGGRGEQYF. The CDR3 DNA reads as TGCAGCGCACGGGGGGGACGGGGCGAGCAGTACTTC.